Sequencing of this TCR beta chain was carried out in a study of blood T cell repertoires in COVID-19. At the level of the study: Specimens from acute and convalescent COVID-19 originated in the United States, Italy and Spain.

Seattle's cohort entered during active infection and was followed longitudinally. Authors' methods: Amplified reference gene primers provided the basis for estimating nucleated cell counts. Profiled with immunoSEQ multiplex PCR; TCRdb holds only in-frame clones, not every one. V and J calls and clone size are as listed in that table; D and trimming were resolved from the DNA. The table has hundreds of thousands of clones, more than 70% seen once. The germline CDR1 and CDR2 sequences are SGHRS and YFSETQ. V was pared by 0 bases and J by 2 bases, with 11 bases between. The CDR3 has 15 amino acids. The TCR sequence derives from a woman in her 30s with COVID-19, enrolled during active disease. Sequenced: peripheral blood. The V call is TRBV5-1, the J call TRBJ1-2; perhaps TRBD1 as D (6 bases). In DNA form, the CDR3 reads TGCGCCAGCAGCTTGGATTGGGACATGAACTATGGCTACACCTTC. Translating gives CASSLDWDMNYGYTF.